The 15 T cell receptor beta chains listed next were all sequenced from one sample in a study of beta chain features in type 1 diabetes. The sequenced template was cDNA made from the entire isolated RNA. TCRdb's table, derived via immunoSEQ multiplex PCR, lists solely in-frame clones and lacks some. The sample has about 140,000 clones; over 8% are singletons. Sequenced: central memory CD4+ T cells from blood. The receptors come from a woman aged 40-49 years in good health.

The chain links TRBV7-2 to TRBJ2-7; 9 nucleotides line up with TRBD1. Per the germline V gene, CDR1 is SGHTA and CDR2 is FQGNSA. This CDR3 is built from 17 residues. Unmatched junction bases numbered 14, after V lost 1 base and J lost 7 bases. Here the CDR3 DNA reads TGTGCCAGCAGCTTAGGTGTCGTGGGAAACAGGGGGCGAGAGCAGTACTTC. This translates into CASSLGVVGNRGREQYF.

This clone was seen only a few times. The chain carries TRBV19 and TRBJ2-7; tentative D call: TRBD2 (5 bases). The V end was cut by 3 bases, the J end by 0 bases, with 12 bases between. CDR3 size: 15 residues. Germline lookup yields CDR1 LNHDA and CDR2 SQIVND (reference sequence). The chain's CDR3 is CASSIFPEASYEQYF. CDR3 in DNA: TGTGCCAGTAGTATTTTCCCGGAGGCCTCCTACGAGCAGTACTTC.

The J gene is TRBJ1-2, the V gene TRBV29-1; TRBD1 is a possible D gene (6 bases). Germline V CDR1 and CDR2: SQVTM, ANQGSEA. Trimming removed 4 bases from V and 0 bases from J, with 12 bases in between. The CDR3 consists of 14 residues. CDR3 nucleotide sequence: TGCAGCGTTGTAGGCAGGGGAGCTAACTATGGCTACACCTTC. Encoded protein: CSVVGRGANYGYTF.

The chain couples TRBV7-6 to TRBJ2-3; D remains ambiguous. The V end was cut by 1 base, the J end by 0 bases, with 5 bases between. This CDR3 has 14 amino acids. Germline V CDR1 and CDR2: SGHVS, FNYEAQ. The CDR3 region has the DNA TGTGCCAGCAGCTTAGAGCTGAGCACAGATACGCAGTATTTT. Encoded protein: CASSLELSTDTQYF.

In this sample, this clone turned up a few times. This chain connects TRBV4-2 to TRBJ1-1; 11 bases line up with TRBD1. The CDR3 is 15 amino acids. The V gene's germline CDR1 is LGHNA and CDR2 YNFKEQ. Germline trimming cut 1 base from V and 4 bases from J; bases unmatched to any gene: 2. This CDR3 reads CASSQAGTGGTEAFF. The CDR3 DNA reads TGTGCCAGCAGCCAAGCTGGGACAGGGGGCACTGAAGCTTTCTTT.

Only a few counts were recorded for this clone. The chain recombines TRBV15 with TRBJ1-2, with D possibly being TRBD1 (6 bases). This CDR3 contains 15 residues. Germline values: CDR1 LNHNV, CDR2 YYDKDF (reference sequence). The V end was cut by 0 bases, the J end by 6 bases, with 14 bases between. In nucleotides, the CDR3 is TGTGCCACCAGCAGAGATCGAGGGGGTCCACATGGCTACACCTTC. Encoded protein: CATSRDRGGPHGYTF.

CDR3 in amino acids: CASSYYGDRVAFF. CDR3 DNA sequence: TGTGCCAGCAGCTACTATGGGGACAGGGTCGCTTTCTTT. The V gene is TRBV27, the J gene TRBJ1-1, with 9 bases aligning to TRBD1. Trimming at V came to 6 bases and at J to 11 bases, leaving 10 bases not matched to a gene. The CDR3 sequence is 13 residues long. CDR1 is MNHEY, CDR2 SMNVEV, per germline (reference sequence).

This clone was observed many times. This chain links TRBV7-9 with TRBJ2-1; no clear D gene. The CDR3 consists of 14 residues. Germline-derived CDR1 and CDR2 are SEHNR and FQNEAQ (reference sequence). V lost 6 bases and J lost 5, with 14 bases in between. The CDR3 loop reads CASSPSPADNEQFF. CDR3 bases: TGTGCCAGCAGTCCCTCCCCCGCGGACAATGAGCAGTTCTTC.

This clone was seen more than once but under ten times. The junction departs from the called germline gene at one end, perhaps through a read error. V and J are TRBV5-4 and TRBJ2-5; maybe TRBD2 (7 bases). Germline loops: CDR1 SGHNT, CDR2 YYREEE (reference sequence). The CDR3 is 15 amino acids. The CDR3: CASSPLGGRQETQYF. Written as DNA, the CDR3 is TGCGCCAGCAGCCCGCTGGGGGGGCGACAAGAGACCCAGTACTTC. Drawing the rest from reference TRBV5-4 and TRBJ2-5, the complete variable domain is ETGVTQSPTHLIKTRGQQVTLRCSSQSGHNTVSWYQQALGQGPQFIFQYYREEENGRGNFPPRFSGLQFPNYSSELNVNALELDDSALYLCASSPLGGRQETQYFGPGTRLLVL.

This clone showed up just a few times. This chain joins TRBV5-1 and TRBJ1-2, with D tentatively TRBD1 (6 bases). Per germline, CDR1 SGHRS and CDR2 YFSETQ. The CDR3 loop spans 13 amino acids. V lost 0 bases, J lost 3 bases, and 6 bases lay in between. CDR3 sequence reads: CASSLAGDYGYTF. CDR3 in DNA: TGCGCCAGCAGCTTGGCAGGGGACTATGGCTACACCTTC.

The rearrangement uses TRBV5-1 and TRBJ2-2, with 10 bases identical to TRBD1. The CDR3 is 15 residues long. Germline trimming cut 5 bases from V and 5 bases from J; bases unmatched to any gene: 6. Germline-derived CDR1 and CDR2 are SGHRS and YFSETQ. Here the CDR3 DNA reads TGCGCCAGCAGGACCGGGACAGGGGCGACCGGGGAGCTGTTTTTT. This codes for CASRTGTGATGELFF.

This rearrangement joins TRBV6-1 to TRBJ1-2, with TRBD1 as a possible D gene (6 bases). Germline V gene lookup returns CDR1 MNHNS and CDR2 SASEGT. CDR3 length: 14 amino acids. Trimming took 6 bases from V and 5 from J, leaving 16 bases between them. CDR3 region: CASSRDPGDYGYTF. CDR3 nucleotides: TGTGCCAGCAGCCGGGACCCAGGGGATTATGGCTACACCTTC.

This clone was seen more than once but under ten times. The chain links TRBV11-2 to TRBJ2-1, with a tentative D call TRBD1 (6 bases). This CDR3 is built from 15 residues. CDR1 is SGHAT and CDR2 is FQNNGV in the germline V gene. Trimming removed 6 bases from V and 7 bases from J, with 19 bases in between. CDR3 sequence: CASRQWGRMRNEQFF. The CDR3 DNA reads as TGTGCCAGCAGACAATGGGGGCGTATGAGGAATGAGCAGTTCTTC.

The CDR3 DNA is TGTGCCAGCAGCTTAGTAGTCGGTGAGACCCAGTACTTC. As protein: CASSLVVGETQYF. The genes are TRBV7-2 and TRBJ2-5; no firm D call. This CDR3 region has 13 residues. Germline V gene lookup returns CDR1 SGHTA and CDR2 FQGNSA. Trimming removed 1 base from V and 5 bases from J, with 8 bases in between.

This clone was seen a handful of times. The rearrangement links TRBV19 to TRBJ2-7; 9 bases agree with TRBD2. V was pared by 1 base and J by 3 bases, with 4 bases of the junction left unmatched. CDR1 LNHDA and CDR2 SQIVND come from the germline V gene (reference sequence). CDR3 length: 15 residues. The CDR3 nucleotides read TGTGCCAGTAGTATAGGTCTAGCGGGGATCTACGAGCAGTACTTC. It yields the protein CASSIGLAGIYEQYF.